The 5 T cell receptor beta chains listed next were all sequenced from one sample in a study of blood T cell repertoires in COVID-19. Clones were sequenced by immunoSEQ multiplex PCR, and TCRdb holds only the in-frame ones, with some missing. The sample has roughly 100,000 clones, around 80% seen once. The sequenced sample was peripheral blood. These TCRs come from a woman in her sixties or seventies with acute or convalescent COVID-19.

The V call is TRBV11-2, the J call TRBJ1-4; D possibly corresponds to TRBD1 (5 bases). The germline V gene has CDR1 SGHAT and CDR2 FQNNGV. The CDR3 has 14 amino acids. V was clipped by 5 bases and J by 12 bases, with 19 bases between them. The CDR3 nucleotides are TGTGCCAGCAGCACCTGGACACACTTCCCGGAACTGTTTTTT. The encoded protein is CASSTWTHFPELFF.

CDR3 loop: CASSEEFRTRYTDTQYF. CDR3 nucleotide sequence: TGTGCCAGCAGTGAAGAGTTCAGGACTAGATACACAGATACGCAGTATTTT. This chain uses TRBV6-1 with TRBJ2-3; 7 positions agree with TRBD2. The V and J ends lost 1 base and 2 bases, in that order; junction bases with no gene match: 9. CDR1 and CDR2 (germline): MNHNS, SASEGT. CDR3 size: 17 residues.

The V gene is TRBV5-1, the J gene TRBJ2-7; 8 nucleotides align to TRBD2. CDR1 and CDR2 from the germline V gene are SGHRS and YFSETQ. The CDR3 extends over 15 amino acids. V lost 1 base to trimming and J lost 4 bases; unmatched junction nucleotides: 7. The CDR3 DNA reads TGCGCCAGCAGCTTGACTAGCGGTAGCCTTTACGAGCAGTACTTC. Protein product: CASSLTSGSLYEQYF. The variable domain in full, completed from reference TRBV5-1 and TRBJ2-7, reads KAGVTQTPRYLIKTRGQQVTLSCSPISGHRSVSWYQQTPGQGLQFLFEYFSETQRNKGNFPGRFSGRQFSNSRSEMNVSTLELGDSALYLCASSLTSGSLYEQYFGPGTRLTVT.

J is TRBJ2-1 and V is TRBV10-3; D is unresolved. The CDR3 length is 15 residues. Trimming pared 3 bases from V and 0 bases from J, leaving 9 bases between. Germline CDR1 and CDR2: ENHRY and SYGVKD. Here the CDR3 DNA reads TGTGCCATCAGTGACAGCGTGAGCTCCTACAATGAGCAGTTCTTC. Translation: CAISDSVSSYNEQFF.

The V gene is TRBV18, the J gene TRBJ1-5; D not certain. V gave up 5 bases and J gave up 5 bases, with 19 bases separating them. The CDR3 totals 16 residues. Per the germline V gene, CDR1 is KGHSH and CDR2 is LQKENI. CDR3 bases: TGTGCCAGCTCATGGGAGGCTCCCCAAAATTATCAGCCCCAGCATTTT. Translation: CASSWEAPQNYQPQHF.